The present TCR beta chain was sequenced within a study of technical replicates of blood from a handful of donors. CDR3 length: 16 amino acids. Trimming took off 2 bases at V and 0 bases at J, with 8 bases between the two ends. Per germline, CDR1 SEHNR and CDR2 FQNEAQ (reference sequence). This table comes from immunoSEQ multiplex PCR, and its TCRdb copy is limited to in-frame clones, with some not included. The top ten hold approximately 0.22% of the sample, which has 75,000 to 90,000 clones, around 93% seen once. This chain connects TRBV7-9 to TRBJ2-6; unclear D gene. The receptor was derived from a human donor in good health. The sequencing sample was made of T cells isolated from PBMCs. CDR3 amino acids: CASSLIPVSGANVLTF. In DNA, the CDR3 is TGTGCCAGCAGCTTAATACCGGTCTCTGGGGCCAACGTCCTGACTTTC.